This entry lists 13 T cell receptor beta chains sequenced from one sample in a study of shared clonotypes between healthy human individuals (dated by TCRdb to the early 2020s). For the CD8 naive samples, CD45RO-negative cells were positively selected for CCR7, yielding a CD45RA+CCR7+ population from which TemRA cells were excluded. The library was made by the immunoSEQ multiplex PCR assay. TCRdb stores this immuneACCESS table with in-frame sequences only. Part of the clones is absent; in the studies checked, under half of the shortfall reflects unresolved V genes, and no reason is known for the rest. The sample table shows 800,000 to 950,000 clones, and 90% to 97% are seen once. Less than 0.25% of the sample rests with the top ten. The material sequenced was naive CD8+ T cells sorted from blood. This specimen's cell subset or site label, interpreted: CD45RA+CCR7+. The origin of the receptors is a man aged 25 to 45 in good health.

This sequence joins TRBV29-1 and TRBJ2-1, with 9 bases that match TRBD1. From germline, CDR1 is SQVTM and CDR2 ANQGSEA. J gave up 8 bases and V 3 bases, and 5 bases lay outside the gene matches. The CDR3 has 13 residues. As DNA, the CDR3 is TGCAGCGTTGATGGGACAGGGAATTATGAGCAGTTCTTC. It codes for CSVDGTGNYEQFF.

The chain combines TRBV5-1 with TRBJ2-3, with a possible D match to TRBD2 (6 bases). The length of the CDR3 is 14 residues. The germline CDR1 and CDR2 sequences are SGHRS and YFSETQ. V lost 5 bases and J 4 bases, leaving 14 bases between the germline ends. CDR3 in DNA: TGCGCCAGCAGGGAGGGATTTTCCGCAGATACGCAGTATTTT. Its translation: CASREGFSADTQYF. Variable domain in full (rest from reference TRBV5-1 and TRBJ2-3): KAGVTQTPRYLIKTRGQQVTLSCSPISGHRSVSWYQQTPGQGLQFLFEYFSETQRNKGNFPGRFSGRQFSNSRSEMNVSTLELGDSALYLCASREGFSADTQYFGPGTRLTVL.

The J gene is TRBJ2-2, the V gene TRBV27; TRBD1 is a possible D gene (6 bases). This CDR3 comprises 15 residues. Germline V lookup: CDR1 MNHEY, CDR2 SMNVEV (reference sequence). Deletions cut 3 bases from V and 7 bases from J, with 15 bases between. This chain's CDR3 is CASSFPQGRGGELFF. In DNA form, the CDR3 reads TGTGCCAGCAGTTTCCCACAGGGCCGGGGCGGGGAGCTGTTTTTT.

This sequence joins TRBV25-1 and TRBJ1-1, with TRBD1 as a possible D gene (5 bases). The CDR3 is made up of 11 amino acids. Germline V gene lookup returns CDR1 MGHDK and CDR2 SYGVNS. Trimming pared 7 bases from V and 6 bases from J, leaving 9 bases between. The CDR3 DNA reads TGTGCCAGCATTTTAGGGGCTGAAGCTTTCTTT. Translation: CASILGAEAFF. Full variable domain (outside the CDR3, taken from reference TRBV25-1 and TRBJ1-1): EADIYQTPRYLVIGTGKKITLECSQTMGHDKMYWYQQDPGMELHLIHYSYGVNSTEKGDLSSESTVSRIRTEHFPLTLESARPSHTSQYLCASILGAEAFFGQGTRLTVV.

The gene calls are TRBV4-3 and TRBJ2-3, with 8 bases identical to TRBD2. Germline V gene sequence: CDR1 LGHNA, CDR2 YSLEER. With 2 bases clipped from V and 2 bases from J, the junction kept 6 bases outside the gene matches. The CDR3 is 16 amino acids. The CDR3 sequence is CASSQLIAGHTDTQYF. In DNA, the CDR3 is TGCGCCAGCAGCCAATTGATAGCGGGGCACACAGATACGCAGTATTTT.

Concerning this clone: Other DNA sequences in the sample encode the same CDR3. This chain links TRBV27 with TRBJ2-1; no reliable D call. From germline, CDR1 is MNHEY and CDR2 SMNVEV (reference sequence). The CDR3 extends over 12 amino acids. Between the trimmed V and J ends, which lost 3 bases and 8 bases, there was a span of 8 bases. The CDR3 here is CASSLLGDEQFF. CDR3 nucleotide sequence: TGTGCCAGCAGTTTGTTGGGTGATGAGCAGTTCTTC.

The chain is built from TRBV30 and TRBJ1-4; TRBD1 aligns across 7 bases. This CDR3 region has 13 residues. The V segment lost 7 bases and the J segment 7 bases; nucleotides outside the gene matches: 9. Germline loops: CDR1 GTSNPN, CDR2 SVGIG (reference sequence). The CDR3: CASSDRAREKLFF. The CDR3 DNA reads TGTGCCTCAAGCGACAGGGCCCGTGAAAAACTGTTTTTT.

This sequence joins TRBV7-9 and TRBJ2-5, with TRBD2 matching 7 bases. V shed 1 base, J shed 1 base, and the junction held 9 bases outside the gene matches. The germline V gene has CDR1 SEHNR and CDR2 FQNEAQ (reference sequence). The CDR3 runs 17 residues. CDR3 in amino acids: CASSLVGAGVPQETQYF. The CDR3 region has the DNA TGTGCCAGCAGCTTAGTTGGTGCGGGAGTCCCCCAAGAGACCCAGTACTTC.

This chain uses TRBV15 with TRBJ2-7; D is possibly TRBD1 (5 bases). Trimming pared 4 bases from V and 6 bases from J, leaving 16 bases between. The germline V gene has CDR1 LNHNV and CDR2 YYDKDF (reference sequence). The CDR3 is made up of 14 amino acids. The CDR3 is CATSTPGKRGEQYF. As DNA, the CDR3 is TGTGCCACCAGCACGCCAGGAAAAAGGGGCGAGCAGTACTTC.

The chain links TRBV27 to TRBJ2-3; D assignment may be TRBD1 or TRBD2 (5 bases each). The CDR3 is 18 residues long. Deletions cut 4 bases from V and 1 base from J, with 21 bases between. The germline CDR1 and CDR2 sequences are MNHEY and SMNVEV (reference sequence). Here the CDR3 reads CASSSGTPLGLGTDTQYF. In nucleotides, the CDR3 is TGTGCCAGCAGTTCCGGGACCCCCTTGGGTTTGGGCACAGATACGCAGTATTTT.

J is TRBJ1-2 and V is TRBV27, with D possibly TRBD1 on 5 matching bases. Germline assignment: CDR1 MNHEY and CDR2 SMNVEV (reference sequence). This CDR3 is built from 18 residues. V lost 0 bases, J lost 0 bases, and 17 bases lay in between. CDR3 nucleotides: TGTGCCAGCAGTTTATCTCCTTTTCAGGGATTAGCTAACTATGGCTACACCTTC. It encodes CASSLSPFQGLANYGYTF.

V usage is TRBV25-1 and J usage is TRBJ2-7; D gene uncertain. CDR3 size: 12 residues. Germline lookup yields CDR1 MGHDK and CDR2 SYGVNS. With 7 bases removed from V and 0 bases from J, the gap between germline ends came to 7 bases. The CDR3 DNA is TGTGCCAGCAACAGAGACTCCTACGAGCAGTACTTC. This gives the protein CASNRDSYEQYF.

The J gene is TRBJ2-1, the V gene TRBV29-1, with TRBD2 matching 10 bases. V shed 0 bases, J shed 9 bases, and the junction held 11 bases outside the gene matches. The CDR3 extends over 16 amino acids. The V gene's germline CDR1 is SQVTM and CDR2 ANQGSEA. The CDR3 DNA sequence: TGCAGCGTTGAAGAGATGGCTAGCGGGAGTCTTGGTGAGCAGTTCTTC. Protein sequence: CSVEEMASGSLGEQFF.